The 20 T cell receptor beta chains below come from one sample, sequenced in a study of human T cells and chemical hapten exposure. TCRdb reanalysed the RACE reads using MiXCR and keeps one entry per CDR3 protein. Of 60,000 to 80,000 distinct CDR3 sequences detected, 25% to 40% appear once; the ten largest clones hold about 8.9%. The time point is: patch test 1, 2 weeks after DPC sensitization. Treatment reported: therapeutic diphenylcyclopropenone sensitization with weekly scalp DPC. The specimen was whole blood, collected in connection with sensitization to the hapten diphenylcyclopropenone (DPC). The receptors shown here come from a middle-aged man with alopecia areata. Some clones in this sample may be carry-over from other donors' samples.

There are a few counts of this clonotype. The chain links TRBV28 to TRBJ2-7, with 12 bases lining up with TRBD2. V gave up 4 bases and J gave up 12 bases; unmatched junction bases: 4. The CDR3 runs 12 residues. CDR1 and CDR2 from the germline V gene are MDHEN and SYDVKM. As DNA, the CDR3 is TGTGCCAGCAGTTCCCGACTAGCGGGAGTGTACTTC. This codes for CASSSRLAGVYF.

The chain combines TRBV30 with TRBJ1-1; 11 bases line up with TRBD1. Germline loops: CDR1 GTSNPN, CDR2 SVGIG (reference sequence). V shed 4 bases, J shed 6 bases, and the junction held 4 bases outside the gene matches. There are 13 residues in the CDR3. The CDR3, as DNA: TGTGCCTGGACTGGACAGGGGGCCGCTGAAGCTTTCTTT. Encoded protein: CAWTGQGAAEAFF.

The rearrangement links TRBV6-1 to TRBJ2-7; either TRBD1 or TRBD2 may fit D (5 bases each). The germline V gene encodes CDR1 MNHNS and CDR2 SASEGT. There are 14 residues in the CDR3. V was pared by 3 bases and J by 4 bases, with 13 bases between. CDR3 sequence (DNA): TGTGCCAGCAGTGATAACCTAGAGGGGTACGAGCAGTACTTC. Protein product: CASSDNLEGYEQYF.

This clonotype appeared a few times. The chain uses TRBV5-4 and TRBJ2-6; 14 nucleotides match TRBD2. In germline, CDR1 is SGHNT, CDR2 YYREEE (reference sequence). The trim removed 3 bases at V and 0 bases at J, leaving 11 bases unmatched. The CDR3 is 21 amino acids. CDR3 in DNA: TGTGCCAGCAGCTCAGGACTAGCGGGAGGCCCCGAGAGCTCTGGGGCCAACGTCCTGACTTTC. Translating gives CASSSGLAGGPESSGANVLTF.

This clonotype was seen a handful of times. The chain recombines TRBV12-3 or TRBV12-4 with TRBJ2-5; tentatively, D is TRBD2 (5 bases). V lost 5 bases and J 7 bases, leaving 11 bases between the germline ends. The length of the CDR3 is 12 residues. The CDR3 loop is CASSPQEGTQYF. CDR3 sequence (DNA): TGTGCCAGCAGTCCACAAGAGGGGACCCAGTACTTC.

The chain is built from TRBV5-1 and TRBJ2-5, with 7 bases fitting TRBD2. After removal of 2 bases from V and 3 bases from J, the junction contained 7 bases not matched to a gene. The germline CDR1 and CDR2 sequences are SGHRS and YFSETQ. The CDR3 loop spans 15 amino acids. CDR3 protein: CASSFSAAGEETQYF. The CDR3 bases are TGCGCCAGCAGCTTCTCTGCTGCGGGGGAAGAGACCCAGTACTTC. Supplemented by reference TRBV5-1 and TRBJ2-5, the full variable domain reads KAGVTQTPRYLIKTRGQQVTLSCSPISGHRSVSWYQQTPGQGLQFLFEYFSETQRNKGNFPGRFSGRQFSNSRSEMNVSTLELGDSALYLCASSFSAAGEETQYFGPGTRLLVL.

This chain connects TRBV29-1 to TRBJ2-3; D is uncertain. With 2 bases removed from V and 4 bases from J, the gap between germline ends came to 4 bases. The germline gives CDR1 SQVTM, CDR2 ANQGSEA. The CDR3 runs 11 residues. The CDR3 region has the DNA TGCAGCGTTGAACCGGCAGATACGCAGTATTTT. Protein sequence: CSVEPADTQYF.

The V gene is TRBV6-2 or TRBV6-3, the J gene TRBJ2-6; 7 bases line up with TRBD1. Germline CDR1 is MNHEY and CDR2 is SVGEGT. The junction had 2 bases not matched to a gene; V was cut back by 2 bases and J by 4 bases. This CDR3 is built from 15 residues. CDR3 sequence: CASSYDRAGANVLTF. The CDR3 nucleotides read TGTGCCAGCAGTTACGACAGGGCCGGGGCCAACGTCCTGACTTTC.

The CDR3 DNA is TGCAGTGCTAGGGGGACAGCGAACACTGAAGCTTTCTTT. It specifies CSARGTANTEAFF. This rearrangement joins TRBV20-1 to TRBJ1-1; 7 bases line up with TRBD1. Trimming cost V 3 bases and J 1 base; bases outside gene matches: 2. Germline CDR1 reads DFQATT; CDR2 reads SNEGSKA (reference sequence). The CDR3 totals 13 residues.

In its sample, this clonotype was seen a few times. The chain has TRBV5-1 and TRBJ2-3, with 9 nucleotides matching TRBD2. This CDR3 contains 17 residues. J was trimmed by 5 bases and V by 3 bases; bases with no gene match: 13. Germline V gene data show CDR1 as SGHRS and CDR2 as YFSETQ. DNA of the CDR3: TGCGCCAGCAGCTCCCCCTGGGTAGCGGGAGAAAGAGATACGCAGTATTTT. This encodes CASSSPWVAGERDTQYF.

The table lists this clonotype with a few counts. This rearrangement joins TRBV27 to TRBJ2-6; no firm D call. This CDR3 spans 15 amino acids. V lost 2 bases, J lost 0 bases, and 5 bases lay in between. Germline CDR1 reads MNHEY; CDR2 reads SMNVEV (reference sequence). The CDR3 here is CASSLEVSGANVLTF. The CDR3 DNA is TGTGCCAGCAGTTTAGAGGTCTCTGGGGCCAACGTCCTGACTTTC.

Ten or more counts support this clonotype. This sequence joins TRBV3-1 and TRBJ2-7; D perhaps matches TRBD2 (6 bases). V shed 4 bases and J shed 5 bases, with 12 bases lying between them. Germline loops: CDR1 LGHDT, CDR2 YNNKEL (reference sequence). The CDR3 has 13 residues. The chain's CDR3 is CASSLIGSHEQYF. The CDR3 DNA reads TGTGCCAGCAGCCTTATCGGGAGTCACGAGCAGTACTTC.

The CDR3 region is CSATSGDSTDTQYF. The CDR3 DNA reads as TGCAGTGCCACGAGCGGGGATAGCACAGATACGCAGTATTTT. The chain has TRBV20-1 and TRBJ2-3; 7 bases agree with TRBD2. Germline loops: CDR1 DFQATT, CDR2 SNEGSKA (reference sequence). This CDR3 is built from 14 residues. V lost 6 bases to trimming and J lost 0 bases; unmatched junction nucleotides: 6.

This clonotype has a handful of counts. The chain is built from TRBV7-9 and TRBJ1-1; D remains unclear. The CDR3 consists of 13 residues. V shed 7 bases and J shed 1 base, with 10 bases lying between them. Germline assignment: CDR1 SEHNR and CDR2 FQNEAQ (reference sequence). The CDR3 sequence: CASTKPRNTEAFF. The CDR3 DNA reads TGTGCCAGCACGAAGCCCAGGAACACTGAAGCTTTCTTT.

CDR3 in amino acids: CASSYSNIAGHQETQYF. The CDR3 region has the DNA TGTGCCAGCAGTTACTCGAACATAGCGGGACACCAAGAGACCCAGTACTTC. The genes are TRBV6-5 and TRBJ2-5; 8 bases agree with TRBD2. V lost 0 bases, J lost 0 bases, and 6 bases stayed unmatched. The CDR3 has 17 amino acids. The germline gives CDR1 MNHEY, CDR2 SVGAGI.

This clonotype has more than one count but fewer than ten. V gene TRBV6-1 combines with J gene TRBJ1-1, with 7 positions matching TRBD1. The CDR3 extends over 15 amino acids. The germline V gene has CDR1 MNHNS and CDR2 SASEGT. V lost 3 bases and J lost 0; bases outside the gene matches: 4. This CDR3 is CASSERQGLNTEAFF. Written as DNA, the CDR3 is TGTGCCAGCAGTGAGAGACAGGGCCTGAACACTGAAGCTTTCTTT.

V usage is TRBV12-3 or TRBV12-4 and J usage is TRBJ2-7; 7 bases fit TRBD1. CDR3 length: 13 residues. Trimming removed 6 bases from V and 4 bases from J; junction bases left unmatched: 6. CDR3 nucleotide sequence: TGTGCCAGCAGATGGGGACAGAGTTACGAGCAGTACTTC. Protein product: CASRWGQSYEQYF.

This chain links TRBV4-1 with TRBJ2-3; 10 bases are shared with TRBD2. Losses at the gene ends were 1 base for V and 4 bases for J; bases not matched to a gene: 17. Germline CDR1 is MGHRA and CDR2 is YSYEKL. This CDR3 spans 20 amino acids. CDR3 bases: TGCGCCAGCAGCCAAGCACCGAACGTGGTTCTAGCGGGAGAGGCAGATACGCAGTATTTT. This sequence encodes CASSQAPNVVLAGEADTQYF.

Only a few counts were recorded for this clonotype. This chain joins TRBV20-1 and TRBJ1-5; 9 positions agree with TRBD1. J was trimmed by 0 bases and V by 2 bases; bases with no gene match: 5. This CDR3 has 16 amino acids. Germline CDR1 reads DFQATT; CDR2 reads SNEGSKA (reference sequence). CDR3 in DNA: TGCAGTGCTAGACAGGACAGGGGCTATAGCAATCAGCCCCAGCATTTT. It codes for CSARQDRGYSNQPQHF.

The rearrangement joins TRBV7-3 to TRBJ2-5; 9 bases map to TRBD2. The CDR3 is 16 amino acids. Per the germline V gene, CDR1 is SGHTA and CDR2 is FQGTGA. Trimming cost V 1 base and J 5 bases; bases outside gene matches: 8. CDR3 nucleotides: TGTGCCAGCAGCTTAATGGGTAGCGGGAGCCGGGAGACCCAGTACTTC. Translated, it gives CASSLMGSGSRETQYF.